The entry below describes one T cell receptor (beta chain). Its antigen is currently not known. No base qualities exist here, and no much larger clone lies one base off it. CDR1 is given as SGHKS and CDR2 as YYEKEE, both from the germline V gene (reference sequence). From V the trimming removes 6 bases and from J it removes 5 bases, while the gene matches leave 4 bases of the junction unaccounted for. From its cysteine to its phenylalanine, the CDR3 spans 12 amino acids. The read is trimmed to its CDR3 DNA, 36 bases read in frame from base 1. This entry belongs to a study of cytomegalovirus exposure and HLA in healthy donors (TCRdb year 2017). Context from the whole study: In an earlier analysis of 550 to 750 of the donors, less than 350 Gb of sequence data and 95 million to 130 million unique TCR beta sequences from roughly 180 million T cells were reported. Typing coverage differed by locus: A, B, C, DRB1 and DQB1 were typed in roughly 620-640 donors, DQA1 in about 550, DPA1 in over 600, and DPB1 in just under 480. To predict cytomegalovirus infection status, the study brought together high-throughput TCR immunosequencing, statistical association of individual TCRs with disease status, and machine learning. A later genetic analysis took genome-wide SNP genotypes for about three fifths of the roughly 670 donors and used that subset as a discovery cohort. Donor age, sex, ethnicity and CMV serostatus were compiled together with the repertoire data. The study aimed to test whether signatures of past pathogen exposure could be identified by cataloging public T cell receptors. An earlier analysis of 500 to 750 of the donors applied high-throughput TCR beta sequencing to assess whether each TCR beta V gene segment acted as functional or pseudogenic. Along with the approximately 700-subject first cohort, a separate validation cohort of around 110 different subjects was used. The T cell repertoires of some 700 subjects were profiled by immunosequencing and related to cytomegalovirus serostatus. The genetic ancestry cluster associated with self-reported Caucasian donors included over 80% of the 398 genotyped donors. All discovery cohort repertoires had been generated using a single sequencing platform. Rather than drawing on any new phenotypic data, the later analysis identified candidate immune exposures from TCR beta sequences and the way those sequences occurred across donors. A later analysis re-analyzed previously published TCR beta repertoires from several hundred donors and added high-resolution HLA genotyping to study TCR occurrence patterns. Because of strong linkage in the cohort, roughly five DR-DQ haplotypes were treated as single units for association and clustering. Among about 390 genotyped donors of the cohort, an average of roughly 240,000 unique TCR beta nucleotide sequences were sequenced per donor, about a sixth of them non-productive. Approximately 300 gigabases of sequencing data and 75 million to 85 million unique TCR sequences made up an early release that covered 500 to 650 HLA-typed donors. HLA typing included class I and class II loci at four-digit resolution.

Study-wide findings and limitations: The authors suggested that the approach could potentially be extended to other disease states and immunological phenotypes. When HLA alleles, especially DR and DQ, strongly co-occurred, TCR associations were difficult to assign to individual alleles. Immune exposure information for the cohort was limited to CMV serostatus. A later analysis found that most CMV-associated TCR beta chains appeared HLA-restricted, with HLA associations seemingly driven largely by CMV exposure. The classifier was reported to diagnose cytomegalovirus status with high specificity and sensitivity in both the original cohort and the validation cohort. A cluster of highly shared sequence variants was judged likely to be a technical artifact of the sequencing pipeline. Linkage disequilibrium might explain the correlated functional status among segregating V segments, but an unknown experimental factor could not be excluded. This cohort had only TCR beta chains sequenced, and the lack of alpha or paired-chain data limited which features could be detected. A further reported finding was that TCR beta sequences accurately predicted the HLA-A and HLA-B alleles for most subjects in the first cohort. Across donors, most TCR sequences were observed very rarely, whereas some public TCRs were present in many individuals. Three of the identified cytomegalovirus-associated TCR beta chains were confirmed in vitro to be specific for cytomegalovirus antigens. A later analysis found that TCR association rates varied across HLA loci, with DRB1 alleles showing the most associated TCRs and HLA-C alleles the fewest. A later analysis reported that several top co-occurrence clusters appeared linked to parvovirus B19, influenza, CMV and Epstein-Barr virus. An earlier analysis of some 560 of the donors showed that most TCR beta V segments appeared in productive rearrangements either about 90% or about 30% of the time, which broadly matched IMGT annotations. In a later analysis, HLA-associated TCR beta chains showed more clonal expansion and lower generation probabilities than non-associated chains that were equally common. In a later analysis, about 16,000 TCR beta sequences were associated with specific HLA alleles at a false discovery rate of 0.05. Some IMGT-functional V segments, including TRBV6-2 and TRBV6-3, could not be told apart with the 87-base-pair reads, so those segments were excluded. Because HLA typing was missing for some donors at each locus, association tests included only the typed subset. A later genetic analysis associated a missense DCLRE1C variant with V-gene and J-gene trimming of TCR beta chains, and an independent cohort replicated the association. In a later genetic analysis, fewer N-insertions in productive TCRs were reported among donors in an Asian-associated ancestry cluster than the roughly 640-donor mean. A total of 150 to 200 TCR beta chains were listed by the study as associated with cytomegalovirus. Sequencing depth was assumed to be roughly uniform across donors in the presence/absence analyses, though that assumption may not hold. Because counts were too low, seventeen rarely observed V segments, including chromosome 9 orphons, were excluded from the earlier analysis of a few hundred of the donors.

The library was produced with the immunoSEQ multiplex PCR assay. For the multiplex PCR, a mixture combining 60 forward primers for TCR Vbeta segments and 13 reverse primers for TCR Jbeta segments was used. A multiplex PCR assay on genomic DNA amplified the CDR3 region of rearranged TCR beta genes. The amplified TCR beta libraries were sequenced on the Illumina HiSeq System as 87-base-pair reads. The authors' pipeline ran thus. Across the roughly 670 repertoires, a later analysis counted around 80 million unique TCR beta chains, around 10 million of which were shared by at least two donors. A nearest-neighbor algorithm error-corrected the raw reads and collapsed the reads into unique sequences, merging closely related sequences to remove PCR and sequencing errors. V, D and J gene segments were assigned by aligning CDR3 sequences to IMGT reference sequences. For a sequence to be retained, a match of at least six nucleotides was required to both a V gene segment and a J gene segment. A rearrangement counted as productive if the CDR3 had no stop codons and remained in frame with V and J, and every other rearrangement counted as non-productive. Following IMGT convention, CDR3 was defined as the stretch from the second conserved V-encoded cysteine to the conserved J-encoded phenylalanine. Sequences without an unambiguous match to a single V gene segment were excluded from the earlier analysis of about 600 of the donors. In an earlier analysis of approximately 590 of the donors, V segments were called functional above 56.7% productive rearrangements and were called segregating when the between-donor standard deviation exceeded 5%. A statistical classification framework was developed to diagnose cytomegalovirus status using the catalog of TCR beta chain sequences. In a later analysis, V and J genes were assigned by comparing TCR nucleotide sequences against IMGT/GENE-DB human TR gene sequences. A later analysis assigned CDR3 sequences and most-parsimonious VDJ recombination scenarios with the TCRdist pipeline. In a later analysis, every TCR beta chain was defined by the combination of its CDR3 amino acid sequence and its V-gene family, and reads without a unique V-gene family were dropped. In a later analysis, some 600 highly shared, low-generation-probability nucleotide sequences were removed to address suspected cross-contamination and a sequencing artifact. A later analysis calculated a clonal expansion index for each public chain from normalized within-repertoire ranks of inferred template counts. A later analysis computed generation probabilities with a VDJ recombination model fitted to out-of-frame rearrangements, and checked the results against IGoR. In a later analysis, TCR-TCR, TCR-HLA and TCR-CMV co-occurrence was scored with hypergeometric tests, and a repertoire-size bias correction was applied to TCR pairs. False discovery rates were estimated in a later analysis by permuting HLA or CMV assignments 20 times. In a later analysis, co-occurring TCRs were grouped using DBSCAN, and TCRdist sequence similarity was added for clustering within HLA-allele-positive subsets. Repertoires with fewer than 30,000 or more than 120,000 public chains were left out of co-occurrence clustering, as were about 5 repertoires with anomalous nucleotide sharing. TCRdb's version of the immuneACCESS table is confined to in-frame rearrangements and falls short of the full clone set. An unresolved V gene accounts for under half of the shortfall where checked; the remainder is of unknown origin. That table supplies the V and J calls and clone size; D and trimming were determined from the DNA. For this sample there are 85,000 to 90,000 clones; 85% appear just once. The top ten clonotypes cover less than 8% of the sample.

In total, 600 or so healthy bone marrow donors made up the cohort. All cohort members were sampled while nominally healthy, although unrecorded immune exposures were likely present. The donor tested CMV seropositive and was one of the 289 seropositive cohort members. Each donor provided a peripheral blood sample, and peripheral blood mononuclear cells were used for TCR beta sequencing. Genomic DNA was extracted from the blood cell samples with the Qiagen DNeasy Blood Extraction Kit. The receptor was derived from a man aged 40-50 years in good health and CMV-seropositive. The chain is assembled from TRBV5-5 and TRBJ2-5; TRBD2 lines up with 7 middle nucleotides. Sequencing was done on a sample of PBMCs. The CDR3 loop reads CASTGLGETQYF. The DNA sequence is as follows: TGTGCCAGCACCGGACTAGGGGAGACCCAGTACTTC.